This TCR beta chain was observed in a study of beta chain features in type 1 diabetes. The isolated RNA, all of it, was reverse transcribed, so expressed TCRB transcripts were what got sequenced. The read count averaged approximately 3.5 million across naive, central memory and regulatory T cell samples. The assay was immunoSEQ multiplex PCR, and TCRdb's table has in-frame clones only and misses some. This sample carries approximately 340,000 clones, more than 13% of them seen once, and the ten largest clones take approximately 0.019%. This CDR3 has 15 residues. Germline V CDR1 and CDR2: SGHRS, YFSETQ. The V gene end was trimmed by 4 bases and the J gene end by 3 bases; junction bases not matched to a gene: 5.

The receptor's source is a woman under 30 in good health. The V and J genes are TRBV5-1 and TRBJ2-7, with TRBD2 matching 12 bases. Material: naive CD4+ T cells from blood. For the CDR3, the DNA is TGCGCCAGCAGCCCTCGGACTAGCGGGGTCTACGAGCAGTACTTC. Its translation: CASSPRTSGVYEQYF.